The 26 T cell receptor beta chains presented below share a single source sample, sequenced in a study of beta chain features in type 1 diabetes (dated by TCRdb to between 2017 and 2018). Library preparation employed the immunoSEQ multiplex PCR assay. The entire isolated RNA was reverse transcribed using the High Capacity cDNA Reverse Transcription Kit, and thus expressed TCRB transcripts were sequenced. This immuneACCESS table, as held by TCRdb, lists in-frame sequences with V and J called but not all clones. Of the missing ones, under half trace to an unresolved V gene in checked studies; the others have no known cause. The sample profile shows hundreds of thousands of clones; around 15% of them were found once. The top ten hold more than 0.08% of the sample. Specimen: naive CD4+ T cells from blood. The sample's cell subset or site label is to be understood as: true naive CD4+ T cells. These TCRs come from a man younger than 35 in good health.

This clone showed up just a few times. The chain joins TRBV27 to TRBJ2-3; 13 bases line up with TRBD2. V shed 6 bases and J 3 bases; nucleotides not matched to a gene: 6. Germline lookup yields CDR1 MNHEY and CDR2 SMNVEV (reference sequence). This CDR3 comprises 16 residues. Here the CDR3 reads CASSRTSGSGTDTQYF. The CDR3 nucleotides are TGTGCCAGCAGCCGGACTAGCGGGAGTGGGACAGATACGCAGTATTTT.

This chain joins TRBV5-6 and TRBJ2-3, with a possible D match to TRBD1 (6 bases). Germline V gene lookup returns CDR1 SGHDT and CDR2 YYEEEE. CDR3 size: 13 residues. Deletions cut 3 bases from V and 3 bases from J, with 8 bases between. The CDR3 reads CASSWGQTDTQYF. The CDR3, as DNA: TGTGCCAGCAGCTGGGGGCAGACAGATACGCAGTATTTT.

The V call is TRBV5-1, the J call TRBJ1-1; D is possibly TRBD1 (6 bases). The CDR3 runs to 14 residues. V dropped 2 bases and J dropped 4 bases, with 12 bases sitting between them. Germline V gives CDR1 SGHRS, CDR2 YFSETQ. The CDR3 DNA reads TGCGCCAGCAGCTTCGGGGGGCTAGGCACTGAAGCTTTCTTT. Protein product: CASSFGGLGTEAFF.

This rearrangement joins TRBV10-3 to TRBJ1-3; D unresolved. The CDR3 is 13 amino acids. CDR1 and CDR2 (germline): ENHRY, SYGVKD. Trimming pared 11 bases from V and 0 bases from J, leaving 11 bases between. The CDR3 nucleotides are TGTGCCTCCGGTTTCCTCTCTGGAAACACCATATATTTT. Protein: CASGFLSGNTIYF.

Only a few counts were recorded for this clone. The gene calls are TRBV2 and TRBJ1-5; D unclear. The germline CDR1 and CDR2 sequences are SNHLY and FYNNEI. Trimming removed 2 bases at V and 11 bases at J, with 16 bases between. This CDR3 comprises 14 residues. CDR3 loop: CASSEIGVVGSQHF. The CDR3 bases are TGTGCCAGCAGTGAAATTGGGGTGGTAGGGTCCCAGCATTTT.

This clone turned up a few times. The gene calls are TRBV5-1 and TRBJ1-1; D call uncertain. V lost 3 bases and J 7 bases, leaving 10 bases between the germline ends. This CDR3 is built from 12 residues. Germline V CDR1 and CDR2: SGHRS, YFSETQ. This CDR3 reads CASSWTPFEAFF. The CDR3 DNA is TGCGCCAGCAGCTGGACGCCATTTGAAGCTTTCTTT.

This clone was recorded a few times. The CDR3 DNA reads as TGTGCCAGCAGCTGGCGCACAGATACGCAGTATTTT. It specifies CASSWRTDTQYF. The chain joins TRBV7-9 to TRBJ2-3; D ambiguous. The germline gives CDR1 SEHNR, CDR2 FQNEAQ (reference sequence). The CDR3 totals 12 residues. Trimming left V 4 bases short and J 1 base short, with 3 bases between.

This clone showed up just a few times. V is TRBV29-1 and J is TRBJ1-5; TRBD1 agrees at 7 bases. The CDR3 sequence is 13 residues long. From germline, CDR1 is SQVTM and CDR2 ANQGSEA. The trim removed 4 bases at V and 7 bases at J, leaving 7 bases unmatched. As DNA, the CDR3 is TGCAGCGTTGGGGACAGCCTCAACCAGCCCCAGCATTTT. Translated: CSVGDSLNQPQHF.

The chain couples TRBV5-1 to TRBJ1-1; D might be TRBD1 (6 bases). The CDR3 totals 14 residues. Germline V lookup: CDR1 SGHRS, CDR2 YFSETQ. The V and J ends lost 0 bases and 10 bases respectively, with 16 bases between them. The CDR3 region has the DNA TGCGCCAGCAGCTTGGGGCAGGGGTTGCTTTCAGCTTTCTTT. Its protein product is CASSLGQGLLSAFF.

V gene TRBV25-1 combines with J gene TRBJ1-1; D not certain. The ends were cut back, 9 bases at V and 0 bases at J, with 11 bases in the middle. Germline-derived CDR1 and CDR2 are MGHDK and SYGVNS. CDR3 length: 13 amino acids. CDR3 nucleotides: TGTGCCAGTACAAGACTGCTGAACACTGAAGCTTTCTTT. Its protein is CASTRLLNTEAFF.

This clone was recorded a few times. J is TRBJ2-1 and V is TRBV6-5, with 7 nucleotides matching TRBD2. J gave up 6 bases and V 7 bases, and 12 bases lay outside the gene matches. The CDR3 consists of 15 residues. The V gene's germline CDR1 is MNHEY and CDR2 SVGAGI. The chain's CDR3 is CASNPGGGRGNEQFF. The CDR3 DNA sequence: TGTGCCAGCAACCCCGGCGGGGGACGGGGCAATGAGCAGTTCTTC.

The chain joins TRBV5-8 to TRBJ1-5; D is unresolved. This CDR3 contains 16 residues. Per germline, CDR1 SGHTS and CDR2 YDEGEE. V was clipped by 2 bases and J by 1 base, with 13 bases between them. The CDR3 here is CASSFRAVGSNQPQHF. In DNA form, the CDR3 reads TGTGCCAGCAGCTTTAGAGCGGTTGGGAGCAATCAGCCCCAGCATTTT. Full variable domain (rest looked up from reference TRBV5-8 and TRBJ1-5): EAGVTQSPTHLIKTRGQQATLRCSPISGHTSVYWYQQALGLGLQFLLWYDEGEERNRGNFPPRFSGRQFPNYSSELNVNALELEDSALYLCASSFRAVGSNQPQHFGDGTRLSIL.

This chain joins TRBV28 and TRBJ1-2; possible D gene TRBD1, 5 bases. Germline loops: CDR1 MDHEN, CDR2 SYDVKM. The CDR3 runs to 12 residues. The V gene lost 8 bases and the J gene lost 1 base, with 8 bases spanning the gap. CDR3 sequence (DNA): TGTGCCAGCGGGGCCCGTAACTATGGCTACACCTTC. Its translation is CASGARNYGYTF.

On this clone itself: Being one base from a much bigger clone, this may be a read error. The chain recombines TRBV7-2 with TRBJ2-7; D remains ambiguous. This CDR3 region has 11 residues. Germline V gene lookup returns CDR1 SGHTA and CDR2 FQGNSA. The V end was cut by 5 bases, the J end by 4 bases, with 6 bases between. CDR3 residues: CASSPKYEQYF. CDR3 DNA sequence: TGTGCCAGCAGCCCAAAATACGAGCAGTACTTC.

This rearrangement joins TRBV29-1 to TRBJ1-1; 9 bases line up with TRBD1. This CDR3 is 13 amino acids long. Per the germline V gene, CDR1 is SQVTM and CDR2 is ANQGSEA. The J segment lost 3 bases and the V segment lost 7 bases, leaving 6 bases of the junction unmatched. CDR3 in amino acids: CSARDRVYTEAFF. CDR3 in DNA: TGCAGCGCCCGGGACAGGGTTTACACTGAAGCTTTCTTT.

This clone was detected a few times. The chain combines TRBV12-5 with TRBJ2-1, with 7 nucleotides matching TRBD2. Trimming took 0 bases from V and 8 from J; bases not matched to a gene: 7. Germline V gene sequence: CDR1 LGHNT, CDR2 FRNRAP. The length of the CDR3 is 15 residues. CDR3 DNA sequence: TGTGCTAGTGGTTTGGTACTCGGGCTAGCGGATGAGCAGTTCTTC. Its translation: CASGLVLGLADEQFF.

The sample holds a few counts of this clone. The gene calls are TRBV5-1 and TRBJ2-7; 7 positions agree with TRBD1. The trim removed 3 bases at V and 0 bases at J, leaving 12 bases unmatched. This CDR3 contains 17 residues. The germline CDR1 and CDR2 sequences are SGHRS and YFSETQ. This chain's CDR3 is CASSSYETGLYSYEQYF. The CDR3 bases are TGCGCCAGCAGCTCCTACGAGACAGGGCTCTACTCCTACGAGCAGTACTTC.

The V gene is TRBV30, the J gene TRBJ2-7, with a tentative D call TRBD2 (7 bases). This CDR3 is 16 amino acids long. CDR1 is GTSNPN, CDR2 SVGIG, per germline (reference sequence). Trimming stripped 4 bases from V and 2 bases from J, with 21 bases between. The CDR3 DNA is TGTGCCTGGACCCGGGGAGGGGTCGGGGGCACCTACGAGCAGTACTTC. It yields the protein CAWTRGGVGGTYEQYF.

This clone was picked up a small number of times. J is TRBJ1-1 and V is TRBV18; 8 bases match TRBD1. V lost 6 bases and J lost 4; bases outside the gene matches: 4. Looked up from germline, CDR1 is KGHSH and CDR2 is LQKENI. This CDR3 has 13 amino acids. Written as DNA, the CDR3 is TGTGCCAGCTCCGAAGACAGGGGCACTGAAGCTTTCTTT. Amino acids: CASSEDRGTEAFF.

A few counts support this clone. CDR3 sequence: CASSQAADFSYEQYF. The CDR3 nucleotides are TGTGCCAGCAGTCAGGCAGCGGATTTCTCCTACGAGCAGTACTTC. The chain recombines TRBV28 with TRBJ2-7, with D possibly matching TRBD2 (5 bases). Germline loops: CDR1 MDHEN, CDR2 SYDVKM. The CDR3 spans 15 residues. Trimming stripped 5 bases from V and 0 bases from J, with 14 bases between.

This clone was detected a few times. The V call is TRBV7-9, the J call TRBJ1-1, with D maybe TRBD1 (6 bases). This CDR3 contains 12 residues. From germline, CDR1 is SEHNR and CDR2 FQNEAQ (reference sequence). Trimming stripped 7 bases from V and 6 bases from J, with 12 bases between. The CDR3 sequence: CASTPRGSEAFF. CDR3 sequence (DNA): TGTGCCAGCACCCCGAGGGGGTCTGAAGCTTTCTTT.

The chain uses TRBV5-6 and TRBJ1-6; 7 bases fit TRBD1. Germline CDR1 reads SGHDT; CDR2 reads YYEEEE. Trimming at V came to 4 bases and at J to 5 bases, leaving 3 bases not matched to a gene. This CDR3 contains 14 residues. Written as DNA, the CDR3 is TGTGCCAGCAGCCTCGACAGGGATAATTCACCCCTCCACTTT. It encodes CASSLDRDNSPLHF.

The V and J genes are TRBV5-1 and TRBJ2-2; no firm D call. Looked up from germline, CDR1 is SGHRS and CDR2 is YFSETQ. The CDR3 covers 15 residues. V was cut by 3 bases and J by 5 bases, with 14 bases left in between. CDR3 DNA sequence: TGCGCCAGCAGCTCGGCCCGGTCTCGGACCGGGGAGCTGTTTTTT. It translates to CASSSARSRTGELFF.

This clone has a handful of counts. The J gene is TRBJ1-4, the V gene TRBV7-9; 7 positions match TRBD1. This CDR3 has 15 amino acids. Germline V lookup: CDR1 SEHNR, CDR2 FQNEAQ (reference sequence). The trim removed 7 bases at V and 5 bases at J, leaving 10 bases unmatched. CDR3 sequence: CASTKIGQVNEKLFF. In DNA, the CDR3 is TGTGCCAGCACCAAGATCGGACAGGTCAATGAAAAACTGTTTTTT. Looking up the rest from reference TRBV7-9 and TRBJ1-4 gives the full variable domain: DTGVSQNPRHKITKRGQNVTFRCDPISEHNRLYWYRQTLGQGPEFLTYFQNEAQLEKSRLLSDRFSAERPKGSFSTLEIQRTEQGDSAMYLCASTKIGQVNEKLFFGSGTQLSVL.

There are a few counts of this clone. V and J are TRBV5-4 and TRBJ2-2, with D tentatively TRBD1 (6 bases). There are 15 residues in the CDR3. V was clipped by 3 bases and J by 8 bases, with 17 bases between them. CDR1 is SGHNT and CDR2 is YYREEE in the germline V gene (reference sequence). The CDR3 is CASSWGPRRPGELFF. In nucleotides, the CDR3 is TGTGCCAGCAGCTGGGGGCCTCGACGCCCGGGGGAGCTGTTTTTT.

The chain is built from TRBV9 and TRBJ1-1; 8 bases align to TRBD1. Germline trimming cut 4 bases from V and 4 bases from J; bases unmatched to any gene: 9. In germline, CDR1 is SGDLS, CDR2 YYNGEE. The CDR3 contains 15 residues. The CDR3 here is CASSSRTGRATEAFF. CDR3 coding DNA: TGTGCCAGCAGCTCGCGGACAGGGAGGGCCACTGAAGCTTTCTTT.